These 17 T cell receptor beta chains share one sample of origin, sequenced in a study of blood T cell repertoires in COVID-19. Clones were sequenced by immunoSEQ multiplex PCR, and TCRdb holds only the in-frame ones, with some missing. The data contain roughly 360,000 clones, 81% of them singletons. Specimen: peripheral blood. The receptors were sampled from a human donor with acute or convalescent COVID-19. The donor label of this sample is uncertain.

CDR3 in amino acids: CSPTRSETQYF. CDR3 coding DNA: TGCAGTCCGACTAGATCAGAGACCCAGTACTTC. The V and J genes are TRBV20-1 and TRBJ2-5; a weak D match, TRBD2 (6 bases). Germline V gives CDR1 DFQATT, CDR2 SNEGSKA (reference sequence). V was trimmed by 8 bases and J by 4 bases, leaving 11 bases between them. The CDR3 has 11 residues.

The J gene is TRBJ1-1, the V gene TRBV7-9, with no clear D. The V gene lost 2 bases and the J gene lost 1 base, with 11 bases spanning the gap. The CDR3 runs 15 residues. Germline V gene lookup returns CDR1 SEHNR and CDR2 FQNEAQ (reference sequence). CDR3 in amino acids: CASSLPGSQNTEAFF. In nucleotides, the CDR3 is TGTGCCAGCAGCTTACCGGGGTCTCAGAACACTGAAGCTTTCTTT.

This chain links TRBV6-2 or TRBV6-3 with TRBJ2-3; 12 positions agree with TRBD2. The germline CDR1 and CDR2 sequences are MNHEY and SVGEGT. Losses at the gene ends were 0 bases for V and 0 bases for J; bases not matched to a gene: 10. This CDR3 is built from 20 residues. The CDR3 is CASSYSTRLAGALSTDTQYF. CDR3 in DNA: TGTGCCAGCAGTTACTCGACCCGACTAGCGGGGGCCCTAAGCACAGATACGCAGTATTTT.

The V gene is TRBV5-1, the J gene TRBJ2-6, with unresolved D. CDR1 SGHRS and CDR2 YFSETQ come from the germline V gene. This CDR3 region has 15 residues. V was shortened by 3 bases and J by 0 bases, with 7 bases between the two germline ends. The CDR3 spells CASSSLSSGANVLTF. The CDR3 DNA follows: TGCGCCAGCAGCTCCTTGTCCTCTGGGGCCAACGTCCTGACTTTC.

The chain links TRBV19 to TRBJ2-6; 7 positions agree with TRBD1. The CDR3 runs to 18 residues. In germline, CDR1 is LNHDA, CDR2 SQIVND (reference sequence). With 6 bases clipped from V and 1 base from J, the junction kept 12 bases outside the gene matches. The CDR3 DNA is TGTGCCAGTAGCCCGACAGGGCCCGTCGAATCTGGGGCCAACGTCCTGACTTTC. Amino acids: CASSPTGPVESGANVLTF.

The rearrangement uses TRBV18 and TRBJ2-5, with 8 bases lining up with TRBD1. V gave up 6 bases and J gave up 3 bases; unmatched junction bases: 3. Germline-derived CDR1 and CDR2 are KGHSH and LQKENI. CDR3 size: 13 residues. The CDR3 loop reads CASSLGQEETQYF. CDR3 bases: TGTGCCAGCTCGCTGGGACAGGAAGAGACCCAGTACTTC.

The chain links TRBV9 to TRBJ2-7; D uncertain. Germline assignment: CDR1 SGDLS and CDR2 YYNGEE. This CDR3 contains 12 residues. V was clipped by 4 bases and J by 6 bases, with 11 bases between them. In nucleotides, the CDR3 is TGTGCCAGCAGCCCCACAAAGCGCGAGCAGTACTTC. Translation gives CASSPTKREQYF.

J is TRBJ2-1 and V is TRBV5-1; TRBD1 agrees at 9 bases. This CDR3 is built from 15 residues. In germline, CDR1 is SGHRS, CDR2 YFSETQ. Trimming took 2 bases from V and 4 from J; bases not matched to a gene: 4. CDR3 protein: CASSFPGQGYNEQFF. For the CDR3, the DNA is TGCGCCAGCAGCTTCCCGGGACAGGGTTACAATGAGCAGTTCTTC.

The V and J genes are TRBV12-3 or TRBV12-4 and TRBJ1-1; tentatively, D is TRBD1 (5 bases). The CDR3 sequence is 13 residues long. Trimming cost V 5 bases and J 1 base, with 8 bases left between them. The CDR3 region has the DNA TGTGCCAGCAGTGCGGGACGGAACACTGAAGCTTTCTTT. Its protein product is CASSAGRNTEAFF.

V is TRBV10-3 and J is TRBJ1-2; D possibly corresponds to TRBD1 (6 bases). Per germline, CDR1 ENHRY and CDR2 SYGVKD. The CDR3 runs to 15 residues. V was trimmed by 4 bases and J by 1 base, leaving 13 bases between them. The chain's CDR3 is CAISVRPDSNYGYTF. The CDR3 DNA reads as TGTGCCATCAGTGTTCGTCCGGACAGTAACTATGGCTACACCTTC.

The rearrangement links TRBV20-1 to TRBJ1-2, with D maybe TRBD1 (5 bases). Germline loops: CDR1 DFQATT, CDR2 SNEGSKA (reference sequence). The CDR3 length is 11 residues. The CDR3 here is CTLTANYGYTF. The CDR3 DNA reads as TGCACCCTGACAGCTAACTATGGCTACACCTTC.

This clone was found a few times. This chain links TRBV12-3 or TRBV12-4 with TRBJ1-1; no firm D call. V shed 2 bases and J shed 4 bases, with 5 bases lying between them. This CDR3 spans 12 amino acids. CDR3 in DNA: TGTGCCAGCAGTTTATACGGCACTGAAGCTTTCTTT. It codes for CASSLYGTEAFF.

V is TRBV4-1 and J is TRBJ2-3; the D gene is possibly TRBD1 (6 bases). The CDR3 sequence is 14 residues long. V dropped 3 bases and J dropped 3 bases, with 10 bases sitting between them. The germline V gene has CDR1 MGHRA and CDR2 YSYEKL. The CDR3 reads CASSHFRGTDTQYF. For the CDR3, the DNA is TGCGCCAGCAGCCATTTTAGGGGGACAGATACGCAGTATTTT.

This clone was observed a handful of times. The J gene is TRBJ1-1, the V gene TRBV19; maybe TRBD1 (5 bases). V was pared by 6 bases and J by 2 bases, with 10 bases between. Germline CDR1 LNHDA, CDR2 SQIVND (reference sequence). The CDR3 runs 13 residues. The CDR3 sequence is CASSQGINTEAFF. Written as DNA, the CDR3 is TGTGCCAGTAGCCAGGGAATTAACACTGAAGCTTTCTTT. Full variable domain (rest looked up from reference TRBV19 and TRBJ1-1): DGGITQSPKYLFRKEGQNVTLSCEQNLNHDAMYWYRQDPGQGLRLIYYSQIVNDFQKGDIAEGYSVSREKKESFPLTVTSAQKNPTAFYLCASSQGINTEAFFGQGTRLTVV.

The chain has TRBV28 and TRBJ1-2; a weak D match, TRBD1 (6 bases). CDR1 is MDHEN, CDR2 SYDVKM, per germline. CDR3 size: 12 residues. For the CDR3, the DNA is TGTGCTGGGGGCCGACGAATGGATGGCTACACCTTC. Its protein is CAGGRRMDGYTF.

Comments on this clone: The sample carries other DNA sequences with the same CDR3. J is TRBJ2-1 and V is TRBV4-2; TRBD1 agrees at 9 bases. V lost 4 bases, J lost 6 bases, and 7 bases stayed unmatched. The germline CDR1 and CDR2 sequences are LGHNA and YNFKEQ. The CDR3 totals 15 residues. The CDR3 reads CASSPTGQGRNEQFF. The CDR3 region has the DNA TGTGCCAGCAGCCCCACGGGACAGGGTCGCAATGAGCAGTTCTTC.

CDR3 coding DNA: TGTGCCAGCAGTTTACGGACAGGGGGCGCCGGGGGCTACACCTTC. Its protein is CASSLRTGGAGGYTF. This rearrangement joins TRBV28 to TRBJ1-2; 11 nucleotides line up with TRBD1. The germline V gene has CDR1 MDHEN and CDR2 SYDVKM. The CDR3 loop spans 15 amino acids. With 2 bases clipped from V and 8 bases from J, the junction kept 7 bases outside the gene matches.